This TCR beta chain stems from a study of T cell repertoires in cytomegalovirus infection. Study overall: Recently identified HLA-C-restricted and well-studied HLA-B-restricted CMV epitopes were used.

V dropped 3 bases and J dropped 7 bases, with 6 bases sitting between them. This CDR3 is 11 amino acids long. TCRdb re-called the reads with MiXCR, one entry per CDR3 protein. In the table there are some 130,000 distinct CDR3 sequences, more than 30% of which are singletons. This clonotype was detected a few times. Its antigen is undetermined. This chain uses TRBV12-3 or TRBV12-4 with TRBJ1-1; no reliable D call. This sequence was found in a human donor in good health (CMV status not recorded). Some clones in this sample may be carry-over from other donors' samples. The specimen comprised CD8+ T cells from cultured PBMCs, sampled from culture after CMV antigen stimulation. The CDR3 sequence: CASSLNGEAFF. In DNA, the CDR3 is TGTGCCAGCAGTTTGAACGGTGAAGCTTTCTTT.